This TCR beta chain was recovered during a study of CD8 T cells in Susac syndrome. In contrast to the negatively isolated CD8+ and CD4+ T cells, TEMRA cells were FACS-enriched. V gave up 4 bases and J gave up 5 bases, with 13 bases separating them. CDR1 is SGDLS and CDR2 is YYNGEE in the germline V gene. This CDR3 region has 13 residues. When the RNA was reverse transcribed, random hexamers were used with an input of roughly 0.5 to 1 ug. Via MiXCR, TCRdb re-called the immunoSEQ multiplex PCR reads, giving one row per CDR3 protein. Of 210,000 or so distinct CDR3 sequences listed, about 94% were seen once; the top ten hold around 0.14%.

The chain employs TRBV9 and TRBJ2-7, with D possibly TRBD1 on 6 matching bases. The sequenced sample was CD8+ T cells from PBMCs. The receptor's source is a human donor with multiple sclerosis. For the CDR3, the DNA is TGTGCCAGCAGCCTGGACAGTGTGGACGAGCAGTACTTC. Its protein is CASSLDSVDEQYF.